Described below is a single T cell receptor beta chain sequence and its context. The CDR3 loop spans 11 amino acids. The V and J ends lost 5 bases and 5 bases respectively, with 7 bases between them. From germline, CDR1 is LGHNT and CDR2 FRNRAP. The data belong to a study of T cell changes during pregnancy in multiple sclerosis. Sequencing was performed with immunoSEQ multiplex PCR; in TCRdb, only in-frame clones are kept and a portion is missing. Of approximately 93,000 clones listed, 91% were seen once; the top ten hold roughly 0.91%. V and J are TRBV12-5 and TRBJ2-7; D gene unclear. This clonotype originated in a female donor with multiple sclerosis, enrolled in a pregnancy study. This specimen consisted of peripheral blood, obtained before pregnancy. The CDR3 region has the DNA TGTGCTAGTGGTCTCGAGGACGAGCAGTACTTC. This encodes CASGLEDEQYF. The entire variable domain, with the rest obtained from reference TRBV12-5 and TRBJ2-7, is as follows: DARVTQTPRHKVTEMGQEVTMRCQPILGHNTVFWYRQTMMQGLELLAYFRNRAPLDDSGMPKDRFSAEMPDATLATLKIQPSEPRDSAVYFCASGLEDEQYFGPGTRLTVT.